This T cell receptor beta chain derives from a study of T cell repertoires in cytomegalovirus infection. With 6 bases clipped from V and 4 bases from J, the junction kept 3 bases outside the gene matches. In germline, CDR1 is KGHDR, CDR2 SFDVKD. The CDR3 loop spans 14 amino acids. Each CDR3 protein is one row after TCRdb ran MiXCR on the reads. The repertoire holds about 300,000 distinct CDR3 sequences, with about 8.8% as singletons. This clonotype was found a few times. Sequenced sample: PBMCs. This chain connects TRBV24-1 to TRBJ2-2; 8 bases agree with TRBD1. This sequence was found in a human donor in good health (CMV status not recorded). Some clones in this sample may be carry-over from other donors' samples. The DNA of the CDR3 is TGTGCCACCAGTCGTACAGGGGGCACCGGGGAGCTGTTTTTT. Translation: CATSRTGGTGELFF.